The clone carrying this TCR beta chain was picked up a small number of times. Its antigen is unidentified. Clones were sequenced by immunoSEQ multiplex PCR, and TCRdb holds only the in-frame ones, with some missing. The data show over 65,000 clones, around 85% seen once. Time point indicated: after neoadjuvant nivolumab, at surgical resection. No culture or expansion preceded analysis of these blood cells. The data were obtained in a study of neoadjuvant anti-PD-1 for oral cavity cancer. Across the study: Before surgery, most patients got three to four biweekly 3 mg/kg nivolumab doses.

Study results and caveats: After neoadjuvant nivolumab, PBMC T cell clonality was significantly higher in non-responders than responders.

V lost 5 bases and J 4 bases, leaving 12 bases between the germline ends. Germline V lookup: CDR1 SNHLY, CDR2 FYNNEI. CDR3 length: 13 residues. The source is a person between 40 and 80 years old with oral cavity squamous cell carcinoma. The chain is built from TRBV2 and TRBJ2-7, with D possibly TRBD1 on 5 matching bases. Here the sequenced sample was PBMCs, taken after nivolumab (anti-PD-1) treatment. The DNA for the CDR3 is TGTGCCAGCAGTCCCGACAGACTTTACGAGCAGTACTTC. Protein product: CASSPDRLYEQYF.